The 30 T cell receptor beta chains given below trace back to one sample, sequenced in a study of blood T cell repertoires in COVID-19. Profiling relied on immunoSEQ multiplex PCR, and the TCRdb table lists in-frame clones only, not all of them. The sample comprises about 240,000 clones, approximately 83% of which are singletons, and about 3.5% rests with the top ten. Sequencing was carried out using PBMCs or T cells enriched from blood (not recorded which). These receptors were obtained from a woman between 40 and 50 years old with acute COVID-19.

This clone has a single count. The genes are TRBV19 and TRBJ1-4; no reliable D call. In germline, CDR1 is LNHDA, CDR2 SQIVND (reference sequence). V was shortened by 10 bases and J by 3 bases, with 15 bases between the two germline ends. The CDR3 runs 14 residues. In DNA form, the CDR3 reads TGTGCCACTGGGATAGGACTGTCTAATGAAAAACTGTTTTTT. Its protein is CATGIGLSNEKLFF.

The chain recombines TRBV30 with TRBJ1-6; the D gene is possibly TRBD1 (6 bases). Germline V lookup: CDR1 GTSNPN, CDR2 SVGIG (reference sequence). The CDR3 has 12 residues. V lost 2 bases and J 9 bases, leaving 8 bases between the germline ends. The CDR3 bases are TGTGCCTGGAGTACAGGGAGTTCACCCCTCCACTTT. Protein product: CAWSTGSSPLHF. Complete variable domain (other parts from reference TRBV30 and TRBJ1-6): SQTIHQWPATLVQPVGSPLSLECTVEGTSNPNLYWYRQAAGRGLQLLFYSVGIGQISSEVPQNLSASRPQDRQFILSSKKLLLSDSGFYLCAWSTGSSPLHFGNGTRLTVT.

The chain has TRBV7-2 and TRBJ2-3; 9 bases fit TRBD1. Unmatched junction bases numbered 4, after V lost 6 bases and J lost 3 bases. This CDR3 spans 14 amino acids. Germline lookup yields CDR1 SGHTA and CDR2 FQGNSA. The CDR3 DNA is TGTGCCAGCAGGAAGACAGGGGGAACAGATACGCAGTATTTT. This sequence encodes CASRKTGGTDTQYF.

The DNA of the CDR3 is TGTGCCAGCAGCGTAGACCCGGGTATGAACACTGAAGCTTTCTTT. It is translated as CASSVDPGMNTEAFF. The chain joins TRBV9 to TRBJ1-1; D call uncertain. This CDR3 is built from 15 residues. Looked up from germline, CDR1 is SGDLS and CDR2 is YYNGEE. Trimming took 0 bases from V and 0 from J, leaving 9 bases between them.

The chain employs TRBV6-5 and TRBJ1-1; TRBD1 matches at 8 bases. The CDR3 covers 12 residues. Trimming cost V 7 bases and J 6 bases; bases outside gene matches: 4. Germline V gene lookup returns CDR1 MNHEY and CDR2 SVGAGI. The CDR3 DNA sequence: TGTGCCAGCAAAGCACAGGGGGCTGAAGCTTTCTTT. Amino acid sequence: CASKAQGAEAFF.

This sequence joins TRBV7-2 and TRBJ2-1; D may be TRBD2 (6 bases). Germline CDR1 SGHTA, CDR2 FQGNSA. The V and J ends lost 5 bases and 6 bases respectively, with 17 bases between them. The CDR3 is 15 residues long. CDR3 in amino acids: CASSLSGGTANEQFF. The DNA of the CDR3 is TGTGCCAGCAGCCTATCAGGAGGGACTGCCAATGAGCAGTTCTTC.

The chain has TRBV7-9 and TRBJ1-5; D ambiguous. The germline V gene has CDR1 SEHNR and CDR2 FQNEAQ (reference sequence). The V gene lost 3 bases and the J gene lost 4 bases, with 10 bases spanning the gap. This CDR3 is built from 14 residues. The CDR3 here is CASSLKGENQPQHF. As DNA, the CDR3 is TGTGCCAGCAGCTTGAAGGGAGAGAATCAGCCCCAGCATTTT.

This sequence joins TRBV7-9 and TRBJ2-3; 9 bases align to TRBD2. CDR1 is SEHNR, CDR2 FQNEAQ, per germline (reference sequence). The CDR3 consists of 15 residues. V trimming: 1 base; J trimming: 7 bases; junction bases outside the gene matches: 6. The CDR3 sequence: CASSLGSGRPYTQYF. CDR3 nucleotides: TGTGCCAGCAGCTTAGGAAGCGGGAGGCCATATACGCAGTATTTT.

The genes are TRBV9 and TRBJ2-7, with a tentative D call TRBD1 (6 bases). Germline CDR1 is SGDLS and CDR2 is YYNGEE. The CDR3 runs 14 residues. Trimming took off 0 bases at V and 4 bases at J, with 11 bases between the two ends. The DNA for the CDR3 is TGTGCCAGCAGCGTAGCTGCAGGGGAATACGAGCAGTACTTC. Encoded protein: CASSVAAGEYEQYF.

This chain joins TRBV28 and TRBJ2-7; 8 positions agree with TRBD2. Looked up from germline, CDR1 is MDHEN and CDR2 is SYDVKM. V lost 2 bases and J lost 1; bases outside the gene matches: 7. The CDR3 consists of 16 residues. The CDR3 region is CASSLLAGSGSYEQYF. The CDR3 nucleotides are TGTGCCAGCAGTTTACTAGCGGGTAGTGGATCCTACGAGCAGTACTTC.

The rearrangement uses TRBV7-2 and TRBJ2-5, with 12 nucleotides matching TRBD2. The CDR3 runs 15 residues. V lost 5 bases to trimming and J lost 5 bases; unmatched junction nucleotides: 6. Germline V gene data show CDR1 as SGHTA and CDR2 as FQGNSA. DNA of the CDR3: TGTGCCAGCAGCCTACTAGCGGGAGGAGAGGAGACCCAGTACTTC. Translating it yields CASSLLAGGEETQYF. The variable domain in full, with the rest retrieved from reference TRBV7-2 and TRBJ2-5, is GAGVSQSPSNKVTEKGKDVELRCDPISGHTALYWYRQSLGQGLEFLIYFQGNSAPDKSGLPSDRFSAERTGGSVSTLTIQRTQQEDSAVYLCASSLLAGGEETQYFGPGTRLLVL.

This chain uses TRBV9 with TRBJ2-7, with 7 bases matching TRBD1. The CDR3 consists of 13 residues. The J segment lost 0 bases and the V segment lost 3 bases, leaving 0 bases of the junction unmatched. CDR1 is SGDLS, CDR2 YYNGEE, per germline. The CDR3 DNA reads TGTGCCAGCAGCGGGGACAGCTCCTACGAGCAGTACTTC. Encoded protein: CASSGDSSYEQYF.

The chain links TRBV5-1 to TRBJ2-2; D remains unclear. Trimming took off 0 bases at V and 4 bases at J, with 10 bases between the two ends. This CDR3 region has 15 residues. CDR1 is SGHRS and CDR2 is YFSETQ in the germline V gene. The CDR3 bases are TGCGCCAGCAGCTTGGCTGGGCCGAGCACCGGGGAGCTGTTTTTT. It codes for CASSLAGPSTGELFF.

The genes are TRBV19 and TRBJ1-2; 9 bases match TRBD1. Germline CDR1 is LNHDA and CDR2 is SQIVND (reference sequence). The CDR3 consists of 12 residues. V trimming: 9 bases; J trimming: 6 bases; junction bases outside the gene matches: 5. The DNA of the CDR3 is TGTGCCAGCAGACGGGACAGGGATGGCTACACCTTC. Protein: CASRRDRDGYTF.

This sequence joins TRBV7-9 and TRBJ1-1; 7 nucleotides match TRBD1. J lost 0 bases, V lost 4 bases, and 11 bases had no gene match. CDR3 size: 17 residues. Per the germline V gene, CDR1 is SEHNR and CDR2 is FQNEAQ (reference sequence). CDR3 coding DNA: TGTGCCAGCAGCTCCCCGACAGGGCAAAATATGAACACTGAAGCTTTCTTT. It specifies CASSSPTGQNMNTEAFF. Drawing the rest from reference TRBV7-9 and TRBJ1-1, the complete variable domain is DTGVSQNPRHKITKRGQNVTFRCDPISEHNRLYWYRQTLGQGPEFLTYFQNEAQLEKSRLLSDRFSAERPKGSFSTLEIQRTEQGDSAMYLCASSSPTGQNMNTEAFFGQGTRLTVV.

This chain uses TRBV9 with TRBJ1-3; 10 positions match TRBD1. The CDR3 sequence is 16 residues long. V lost 0 bases to trimming and J lost 8 bases; unmatched junction nucleotides: 8. Per germline, CDR1 SGDLS and CDR2 YYNGEE. The CDR3 is CASSVERGQGSDTIYF. DNA of the CDR3: TGTGCCAGCAGCGTAGAAAGGGGACAGGGGTCGGACACCATATATTTT. Variable domain in full (rest from reference TRBV9 and TRBJ1-3): DSGVTQTPKHLITATGQRVTLRCSPRSGDLSVYWYQQSLDQGLQFLIQYYNGEERAKGNILERFSAQQFPDLHSELNLSSLELGDSALYFCASSVERGQGSDTIYFGEGSWLTVV.

The chain links TRBV11-2 to TRBJ2-1; TRBD1 aligns across 11 bases. Per germline, CDR1 SGHAT and CDR2 FQNNGV. The CDR3 runs 16 residues. V was clipped by 1 base and J by 5 bases; unmatched bases: 4. CDR3: CASSLARTGGNNEQFF. The CDR3 nucleotides read TGTGCCAGCAGCTTAGCTAGGACAGGGGGCAACAATGAGCAGTTCTTC. Together with reference TRBV11-2 and TRBJ2-1, the CDR3 gives the full variable domain: EAGVAQSPRYKIIEKRQSVAFWCNPISGHATLYWYQQILGQGPKLLIQFQNNGVVDDSQLPKDRFSAERLKGVDSTLKIQPAKLEDSAVYLCASSLARTGGNNEQFFGPGTRLTVL.

The chain carries TRBV11-3 and TRBJ2-1; 12 bases match TRBD2. Germline trimming cut 4 bases from V and 5 bases from J; bases unmatched to any gene: 6. Germline assignment: CDR1 SGHNT and CDR2 YENEEA. The CDR3 has 16 residues. CDR3 in DNA: TGTGCCAGCAGCTCATGGACTAGCGGGATCGACAATGAGCAGTTCTTC. This gives the protein CASSSWTSGIDNEQFF.

The V gene is TRBV3-1 (or the pseudogene TRBV3-2), the J gene TRBJ2-2; TRBD2 aligns across 8 bases. Germline loops: CDR1 LGHDT, CDR2 YNNKEL (reference sequence). This CDR3 comprises 19 residues. V trimming: 1 base; J trimming: 0 bases; junction bases outside the gene matches: 10. The CDR3 DNA follows: TGTGCCAGCAGCCAAGTATCCATCGCGGGGGGCACGAACACCGGGGAGCTGTTTTTT. It is translated as CASSQVSIAGGTNTGELFF.

The J gene is TRBJ1-5, the V gene TRBV28, with TRBD1 matching 10 bases. The CDR3 consists of 17 residues. CDR1 and CDR2 (germline): MDHEN, SYDVKM. After removal of 4 bases from V and 0 bases from J, the junction contained 6 bases not matched to a gene. The CDR3 here is CASSSWTGGNSNQPQHF. The DNA of the CDR3 is TGTGCCAGCAGTTCCTGGACAGGGGGGAATAGCAATCAGCCCCAGCATTTT.

The gene calls are TRBV24-1 and TRBJ2-3; TRBD1 is a possible D gene (6 bases). With 4 bases removed from V and 3 bases from J, the gap between germline ends came to 10 bases. Germline CDR1 reads KGHDR; CDR2 reads SFDVKD. The CDR3 is 14 residues long. CDR3 sequence: CATSDSTGTDTQYF. The CDR3 DNA sequence: TGTGCCACCAGTGACTCTACAGGGACAGATACGCAGTATTTT.

The V call is TRBV5-1, the J call TRBJ2-7; 12 bases agree with TRBD2. The J segment lost 3 bases and the V segment lost 2 bases, leaving 12 bases of the junction unmatched. Germline CDR1 is SGHRS and CDR2 is YFSETQ. CDR3 size: 18 residues. CDR3 bases: TGCGCCAGCAGCTTAACTAGCGGGAGGTCTGAAATGGGCTACGAGCAGTACTTC. Translating it yields CASSLTSGRSEMGYEQYF.

The chain employs TRBV5-4 and TRBJ2-1; TRBD2 agrees at 13 bases. Trimming removed 2 bases from V and 9 bases from J; junction bases left unmatched: 5. Germline V CDR1 and CDR2: SGHNT, YYREEE (reference sequence). The CDR3 extends over 15 amino acids. CDR3 loop: CASSFGLAGEFEQFF. The CDR3 coding sequence is TGTGCCAGCAGCTTCGGACTAGCGGGAGAGTTTGAGCAGTTCTTC.

The chain has TRBV19 and TRBJ1-5, with 9 bases aligning to TRBD1. Germline CDR1 and CDR2: LNHDA and SQIVND (reference sequence). With 7 bases clipped from V and 5 bases from J, the junction kept 3 bases outside the gene matches. The CDR3 is 13 residues long. The CDR3 DNA is TGTGCCAGTAAACAGGGGGCGGATCAGCCCCAGCATTTT. Its protein product is CASKQGADQPQHF.

This chain uses TRBV10-3 with TRBJ2-7; 7 bases fit TRBD1. CDR1 is ENHRY and CDR2 is SYGVKD in the germline V gene. Trimming took 7 bases from V and 2 from J; bases not matched to a gene: 17. The CDR3 contains 17 residues. Here the CDR3 reads CAITVSMTGQRTYEQYF. Here the CDR3 DNA reads TGTGCCATCACCGTTAGTATGACGGGACAGAGAACCTACGAGCAGTACTTC.

The rearrangement joins TRBV19 to TRBJ2-7; D is perhaps TRBD2 (6 bases). Looked up from germline, CDR1 is LNHDA and CDR2 is SQIVND (reference sequence). The V end lost 5 bases, the J end lost 0 bases, and 11 bases lay between the germline ends. The CDR3 consists of 14 residues. CDR3 amino acids: CASSSSVSSYEQYF. The CDR3 DNA reads as TGTGCCAGTAGTTCTAGCGTCAGCTCCTACGAGCAGTACTTC.

This clone showed up just a few times. J is TRBJ1-3 and V is TRBV6-5, with 8 bases identical to TRBD1. The CDR3 is 15 amino acids. V lost 7 bases, J lost 0 bases, and 5 bases stayed unmatched. Germline CDR1 is MNHEY and CDR2 is SVGAGI. CDR3 in DNA: TGTGCCAGCACCATACAGGGGGACTCTGGAAACACCATATATTTT. Translated: CASTIQGDSGNTIYF.

This clone was detected once. This chain uses TRBV5-1 with TRBJ1-2; maybe TRBD1 (5 bases). This CDR3 spans 15 amino acids. Trimming pared 0 bases from V and 0 bases from J, leaving 9 bases between. CDR1 is SGHRS and CDR2 is YFSETQ in the germline V gene. Written as DNA, the CDR3 is TGCGCCAGCAGCTTGGAAGCAGGGACTAACTATGGCTACACCTTC. This sequence encodes CASSLEAGTNYGYTF.

The J gene is TRBJ1-4, the V gene TRBV4-2, with D maybe TRBD1 (5 bases). V was shortened by 1 base and J by 4 bases, with 10 bases between the two germline ends. The CDR3 is 15 amino acids. The germline gives CDR1 LGHNA, CDR2 YNFKEQ. CDR3 nucleotides: TGTGCCAGCAGCCAAGGGGCAGGGTTTAATGAAAAACTGTTTTTT. Protein sequence: CASSQGAGFNEKLFF.

CDR3 loop: CASSPQFTTNTGELFF. The CDR3 DNA reads TGTGCCAGCAGCCCCCAGTTCACCACGAACACCGGGGAGCTGTTTTTT. The chain couples TRBV9 to TRBJ2-2, with D uncertain. This CDR3 has 16 residues. V lost 4 bases and J lost 0, with 13 bases in between. Germline V gene lookup returns CDR1 SGDLS and CDR2 YYNGEE.